The 31 T cell receptor beta chains below all came from one sample that was sequenced in a study of blood T cell repertoires in COVID-19 (dated by TCRdb to 2018 to 2021). Libraries came from the immunoSEQ multiplex PCR assay. This immuneACCESS table, as held by TCRdb, lists in-frame sequences with V and J called but not all clones. Of the missing ones, under half trace to an unresolved V gene in checked studies; the others have no known cause. Within this sample are tens of thousands of clones, with roughly 80% of them counted one time only. The ten largest make up approximately 3% of the sample. The material sequenced was peripheral blood. The origin of the receptors is a man in his sixties with acute or convalescent COVID-19.

This chain connects TRBV7-3 to TRBJ2-3; 12 positions match TRBD1. The V and J ends lost 5 bases and 4 bases, in that order; junction bases with no gene match: 7. CDR1 and CDR2 (germline): SGHTA, FQGTGA. The CDR3 loop spans 16 amino acids. CDR3 sequence: CASSRGTGGIADTQYF. The CDR3 region has the DNA TGTGCCAGCAGCCGCGGGACAGGGGGCATCGCAGATACGCAGTATTTT.

This chain joins TRBV24-1 and TRBJ2-7; D may be TRBD2 (5 bases). Trimming took 2 bases from V and 8 from J, leaving 15 bases between them. Looked up from germline, CDR1 is KGHDR and CDR2 is SFDVKD. The CDR3 spans 14 residues. The CDR3 loop is CATSDSVIGEKQYF. The CDR3 region has the DNA TGTGCCACCAGTGATTCTGTGATCGGGGAAAAGCAGTACTTC.

This chain links TRBV2 with TRBJ1-6; 8 nucleotides align to TRBD1. The CDR3 covers 15 residues. Looked up from germline, CDR1 is SNHLY and CDR2 is FYNNEI. With 4 bases clipped from V and 9 bases from J, the junction kept 8 bases outside the gene matches. The CDR3: CASSVARGLVSPLHF. The CDR3 DNA is TGTGCCAGCAGTGTCGCCAGGGGGCTGGTTTCACCCCTCCACTTT.

The chain couples TRBV4-1 to TRBJ1-5; no firm D call. V lost 1 base and J lost 1, with 8 bases in between. The CDR3 contains 15 residues. Germline CDR1 is MGHRA and CDR2 is YSYEKL. CDR3 region: CASSQAWSSNQPQHF. The CDR3 DNA reads as TGCGCCAGCAGCCAAGCTTGGAGCAGCAATCAGCCCCAGCATTTT.

The V call is TRBV9, the J call TRBJ1-2; maybe TRBD1 (6 bases). V lost 0 bases and J lost 7, with 16 bases in between. Germline CDR1 is SGDLS and CDR2 is YYNGEE. The CDR3 has 15 residues. CDR3 residues: CASSVAGGRGGGYTF. CDR3 in DNA: TGTGCCAGCAGCGTAGCTGGGGGAAGGGGGGGTGGCTACACCTTC. Combining the CDR3 with reference TRBV9 and TRBJ1-2 gives the whole variable domain DSGVTQTPKHLITATGQRVTLRCSPRSGDLSVYWYQQSLDQGLQFLIQYYNGEERAKGNILERFSAQQFPDLHSELNLSSLELGDSALYFCASSVAGGRGGGYTFGSGTRLTVV.

V usage is TRBV5-1 and J usage is TRBJ2-5; possibly TRBD2 for D (5 bases). V was shortened by 0 bases and J by 2 bases, with 11 bases between the two germline ends. The CDR3 is 15 residues long. From germline, CDR1 is SGHRS and CDR2 YFSETQ. CDR3 in DNA: TGCGCCAGCAGCTTGGAGGGAACGGGGCAAGAGACCCAGTACTTC. Its protein is CASSLEGTGQETQYF. Full variable domain (outside the CDR3, taken from reference TRBV5-1 and TRBJ2-5): KAGVTQTPRYLIKTRGQQVTLSCSPISGHRSVSWYQQTPGQGLQFLFEYFSETQRNKGNFPGRFSGRQFSNSRSEMNVSTLELGDSALYLCASSLEGTGQETQYFGPGTRLLVL.

This clone was seen a handful of times. The chain combines TRBV5-5 with TRBJ1-3; TRBD1 is a possible D gene (6 bases). V was pared by 0 bases and J by 4 bases, with 11 bases between. Germline V lookup: CDR1 SGHKS, CDR2 YYEKEE (reference sequence). The CDR3 extends over 15 amino acids. The CDR3 bases are TGTGCCAGCAGCTTGGAAGGACAGCCAGGAAACACCATATATTTT. It specifies CASSLEGQPGNTIYF. Full variable domain (missing parts from reference TRBV5-5 and TRBJ1-3): DAGVTQSPTHLIKTRGQQVTLRCSPISGHKSVSWYQQVLGQGPQFIFQYYEKEERGRGNFPDRFSARQFPNYSSELNVNALLLGDSALYLCASSLEGQPGNTIYFGEGSWLTVV.

The rearrangement links TRBV27 to TRBJ1-1, with D possibly TRBD1 on 5 matching bases. The CDR3 consists of 15 residues. Germline lookup yields CDR1 MNHEY and CDR2 SMNVEV (reference sequence). Trimming left V 10 bases short and J 1 base short, with 19 bases between. Here the CDR3 DNA reads TGTGCCACCCAAAATCAGGGACTTCCGAACACTGAAGCTTTCTTT. Amino acid sequence: CATQNQGLPNTEAFF.

This chain uses TRBV6-5 with TRBJ2-3, with TRBD1 identical over 10 bases. The length of the CDR3 is 14 residues. Germline-derived CDR1 and CDR2 are MNHEY and SVGAGI. V shed 7 bases and J 3 bases; nucleotides not matched to a gene: 4. CDR3 protein: CASIRDRGTDTQYF. As DNA, the CDR3 is TGTGCCAGCATCCGGGACAGGGGAACAGATACGCAGTATTTT.

This chain joins TRBV5-4 and TRBJ2-5; perhaps TRBD1 as D (7 bases). In germline, CDR1 is SGHNT, CDR2 YYREEE (reference sequence). The ends were cut back, 9 bases at V and 1 base at J, with 16 bases in the middle. The CDR3 contains 14 residues. The DNA of the CDR3 is TGTGCCACTAATCAGGGGGGACCCCAAGAGACCCAGTACTTC. The encoded protein is CATNQGGPQETQYF.

The genes are TRBV5-1 and TRBJ2-5; D gene ambiguous. Germline-derived CDR1 and CDR2 are SGHRS and YFSETQ. V dropped 4 bases and J dropped 2 bases, with 6 bases sitting between them. The CDR3 has 12 residues. For the CDR3, the DNA is TGCGCCAGCAGCCGACTGCAAGAGACCCAGTACTTC. This gives the protein CASSRLQETQYF.

The V gene is TRBV20-1, the J gene TRBJ1-2, with D perhaps matching TRBD1 (5 bases). Germline loops: CDR1 DFQATT, CDR2 SNEGSKA (reference sequence). V lost 3 bases and J 4 bases, leaving 12 bases between the germline ends. The CDR3 spans 13 residues. The CDR3 loop reads CSASKGAVYGYTF. The CDR3 nucleotides read TGCAGTGCTAGTAAAGGGGCAGTCTATGGCTACACCTTC.

The V and J genes are TRBV4-1 and TRBJ1-1; D is possibly TRBD1 (5 bases). The CDR3 totals 12 residues. CDR1 is MGHRA, CDR2 YSYEKL, per germline. With 0 bases removed from V and 14 bases from J, the gap between germline ends came to 13 bases. CDR3 nucleotide sequence: TGCGCCAGCAGCCAAGACGACAGCATCCTCTTCTTT. It codes for CASSQDDSILFF.

CDR3 sequence reads: CASSLDRGGSAFF. The CDR3 nucleotides read TGCGCCAGCAGCTTAGACAGGGGGGGCTCCGCTTTCTTT. The chain recombines TRBV5-1 with TRBJ1-1; TRBD1 matches 9 bases. The CDR3 sequence is 13 residues long. The germline CDR1 and CDR2 sequences are SGHRS and YFSETQ. The V and J ends lost 2 bases and 11 bases, in that order; junction bases with no gene match: 7.

Only one count was recorded for this clone. The V and J genes are TRBV4-1 and TRBJ2-3, with 9 bases that match TRBD2. Trimming took 0 bases from V and 2 from J; bases not matched to a gene: 3. Germline lookup yields CDR1 MGHRA and CDR2 YSYEKL. CDR3 size: 16 residues. The CDR3 DNA is TGCGCCAGCAGCCAAGACAGCGGGGGGTTCACAGATACGCAGTATTTT. It is translated as CASSQDSGGFTDTQYF.

The chain is built from TRBV12-3 or TRBV12-4 and TRBJ2-7; D is undetermined. The CDR3 length is 13 residues. Trimming left V 6 bases short and J 2 bases short, with 11 bases between. CDR3 DNA: TGTGCCAGCAGCCGAGCGAGCACCTACGAGCAGTACTTC. This gives the protein CASSRASTYEQYF.

The sample holds a few counts of this clone. The chain joins TRBV5-1 to TRBJ2-1; 10 nucleotides match TRBD2. With V trimmed by 6 bases and J by 7 bases, 10 bases remained unmatched. This CDR3 spans 15 amino acids. Germline V lookup: CDR1 SGHRS, CDR2 YFSETQ. CDR3 residues: CASTYLAGEVNEQFF. In nucleotides, the CDR3 is TGCGCCAGCACCTATCTAGCGGGGGAAGTAAATGAGCAGTTCTTC.

The chain joins TRBV25-1 to TRBJ1-2; the match to TRBD1 covers 7 bases. The V gene's germline CDR1 is MGHDK and CDR2 SYGVNS. V lost 3 bases, J lost 6 bases, and 13 bases stayed unmatched. This CDR3 comprises 16 residues. As DNA, the CDR3 is TGTGCCAGCAGTGATTGGAGACAGGGCGGTGTGAATGGCTACACCTTC. Translating it yields CASSDWRQGGVNGYTF.

The chain's CDR3 is CASSRGDLYNEQFF. Here the CDR3 DNA reads TGTGCCAGCAGCCGGGGAGACCTTTACAATGAGCAGTTCTTC. The chain combines TRBV11-2 with TRBJ2-1, with D perhaps matching TRBD2 (5 bases). CDR1 and CDR2 from the germline V gene are SGHAT and FQNNGV. V lost 5 bases to trimming and J lost 4 bases, with 12 bases between them. This CDR3 is built from 14 residues.

The chain links TRBV7-6 to TRBJ1-4; 8 nucleotides agree with TRBD1. In germline, CDR1 is SGHVS, CDR2 FNYEAQ. The CDR3 totals 18 residues. Losses at the gene ends were 5 bases for V and 7 bases for J; bases not matched to a gene: 18. The CDR3 is CASSPLSQGAHLAEKLFF. In nucleotides, the CDR3 is TGTGCCAGCAGCCCCTTGTCCCAGGGGGCGCATCTGGCTGAAAAACTGTTTTTT.

This sequence joins TRBV7-2 and TRBJ1-2, with TRBD1 as a possible D gene (5 bases). The germline V gene has CDR1 SGHTA and CDR2 FQGNSA. The CDR3 loop spans 15 amino acids. Trimming pared 6 bases from V and 7 bases from J, leaving 21 bases between. The CDR3 DNA sequence: TGTGCCAGCAGTCCTACTCCCGGGACTGAAGGTGGCTACACCTTC. This sequence encodes CASSPTPGTEGGYTF.

The gene calls are TRBV19 and TRBJ1-1; 9 bases line up with TRBD1. Trimming cost V 3 bases and J 1 base; bases outside gene matches: 0. The CDR3 sequence is 14 residues long. Germline CDR1 LNHDA, CDR2 SQIVND (reference sequence). The CDR3 nucleotides read TGTGCCAGTAGTATGGGACAGGGGAACACTGAAGCTTTCTTT. Its translation is CASSMGQGNTEAFF.

The V and J genes are TRBV9 and TRBJ2-1; 8 bases match TRBD2. Trimming removed 7 bases from V and 6 bases from J; junction bases left unmatched: 9. The CDR3 spans 14 residues. Germline V gene data show CDR1 as SGDLS and CDR2 as YYNGEE. The CDR3 DNA is TGTGCCAGCTCCTTAGCGGGGAGCCTCAATGAGCAGTTCTTC. Translating it yields CASSLAGSLNEQFF.

The V call is TRBV7-6, the J call TRBJ1-5; D possibly corresponds to TRBD1 (6 bases). Trimming removed 5 bases at V and 6 bases at J, with 11 bases between. This CDR3 region has 13 residues. CDR1 is SGHVS, CDR2 FNYEAQ, per germline. CDR3 in DNA: TGTGCCAGCAGCACAGGGATAAGTCAGCCCCAGCATTTT. Translation gives CASSTGISQPQHF.

The J gene is TRBJ2-2, the V gene TRBV14; TRBD1 matches at 7 bases. The CDR3 loop spans 16 amino acids. Per germline, CDR1 SGHDN and CDR2 FVKESK. Trimming at V came to 1 base and at J to 0 bases, leaving 2 bases not matched to a gene. CDR3 bases: TGTGCCAGCAGCCAAGTGCAGGGGGCGAACACCGGGGAGCTGTTTTTT. Translated: CASSQVQGANTGELFF.

This clone came up once. The gene calls are TRBV5-4 and TRBJ1-1; 9 positions match TRBD1. Germline values: CDR1 SGHNT, CDR2 YYREEE (reference sequence). The CDR3 spans 14 residues. The trim removed 3 bases at V and 3 bases at J, leaving 3 bases unmatched. The CDR3 DNA reads as TGTGCCAGCAGCTGGGGACAGGGTGACACTGAAGCTTTCTTT. Translated, it gives CASSWGQGDTEAFF. Drawing the rest from reference TRBV5-4 and TRBJ1-1, the complete variable domain is ETGVTQSPTHLIKTRGQQVTLRCSSQSGHNTVSWYQQALGQGPQFIFQYYREEENGRGNFPPRFSGLQFPNYSSELNVNALELDDSALYLCASSWGQGDTEAFFGQGTRLTVV.

The chain carries TRBV11-2 and TRBJ1-4, with D perhaps matching TRBD1 (6 bases). CDR3 size: 14 residues. Trimming left V 2 bases short and J 7 bases short, with 11 bases between. CDR1 and CDR2 (germline): SGHAT, FQNNGV. As DNA, the CDR3 is TGTGCCAGCAGCTTAAACAGGGTTCGTGAAAAACTGTTTTTT. This gives the protein CASSLNRVREKLFF.

The gene calls are TRBV29-1 and TRBJ2-3; 13 bases fit TRBD2. CDR3 length: 14 residues. CDR1 is SQVTM and CDR2 is ANQGSEA in the germline V gene. Trimming at V came to 4 bases and at J to 6 bases, leaving 4 bases not matched to a gene. The DNA for the CDR3 is TGCAGCGTTGGGACTAGCGGGGGCTCTGATACGCAGTATTTT. It codes for CSVGTSGGSDTQYF.

This chain joins TRBV6-5 and TRBJ1-1; D is ambiguous. Germline CDR1 and CDR2: MNHEY and SVGAGI. Deletions cut 0 bases from V and 0 bases from J, with 11 bases between. The CDR3 runs 16 residues. For the CDR3, the DNA is TGTGCCAGCAGTTACTCGACTGGTCGGATGAACACTGAAGCTTTCTTT. It translates to CASSYSTGRMNTEAFF.

The rearrangement links TRBV29-1 to TRBJ1-2; tentative D call: TRBD1 (6 bases). Between the trimmed V and J ends, which lost 8 bases and 8 bases, there was a span of 21 bases. CDR3 length equals 13 residues. Per the germline V gene, CDR1 is SQVTM and CDR2 is ANQGSEA. The CDR3 loop reads CSFKTGQNHGYTF. DNA of the CDR3: TGCAGCTTCAAAACGGGACAAAACCACGGCTACACCTTC.

Comment on this clone: Other DNA sequences in this specimen translate into the identical CDR3. The chain carries TRBV5-4 and TRBJ1-6, with 8 bases matching TRBD1. This CDR3 has 14 residues. Germline V gene lookup returns CDR1 SGHNT and CDR2 YYREEE (reference sequence). V shed 4 bases, J shed 4 bases, and the junction held 1 base outside the gene matches. The DNA of the CDR3 is TGTGCCAGCAGCAGGGACAGGTATAATTCACCCCTCCACTTT. It yields the protein CASSRDRYNSPLHF.